A single sample gave rise to the 28 T cell receptor beta chains below, sequenced in a study of technical replicates of blood from a handful of donors. Only in-frame clones appear in the TCRdb table, and some are missing; sequencing was by immunoSEQ multiplex PCR. The table records about 88,000 clones, roughly 92% of them present only once. Sample: T cells isolated from PBMCs. Receptors were obtained from a human donor in good health.

This clone appeared once. J is TRBJ2-2 and V is TRBV4-1; TRBD2 matches at 12 bases. CDR3 length: 17 amino acids. The V segment lost 2 bases and the J segment 5 bases; nucleotides outside the gene matches: 6. The germline CDR1 and CDR2 sequences are MGHRA and YSYEKL. Here the CDR3 reads CASSQHLAGGPTGELFF. CDR3 coding DNA: TGCGCCAGCAGCCAACATCTAGCGGGAGGGCCAACCGGGGAGCTGTTTTTT.

The rearrangement uses TRBV9 and TRBJ2-3, with D uncertain. Germline lookup yields CDR1 SGDLS and CDR2 YYNGEE. Trimming stripped 3 bases from V and 2 bases from J, with 4 bases between. The CDR3 is made up of 12 amino acids. The CDR3 is CASSAYTDTQYF. The CDR3 region has the DNA TGTGCCAGCAGCGCCTACACAGATACGCAGTATTTT.

The CDR3 is CASSLGTAGGPSNEQFF. DNA for the CDR3: TGTGCCAGCAGCTTGGGCACAGCGGGAGGGCCCAGCAATGAGCAGTTCTTC. V usage is TRBV11-3 and J usage is TRBJ2-1; 10 nucleotides match TRBD2. Germline V CDR1 and CDR2: SGHNT, YENEEA. The ends lost 3 bases at V and 6 bases at J; junction bases unmatched: 11. The CDR3 loop spans 17 amino acids.

This chain joins TRBV19 and TRBJ2-7; no firm D call. V lost 5 bases and J 6 bases, leaving 14 bases between the germline ends. The CDR3 consists of 13 residues. In germline, CDR1 is LNHDA, CDR2 SQIVND (reference sequence). This CDR3 is CASSGGSLLEQYF. The DNA for the CDR3 is TGTGCCAGTAGTGGCGGATCCCTGCTCGAGCAGTACTTC.

The CDR3 region is CASFRDRALGQYF. The CDR3 DNA reads as TGTGCCAGCTTCCGGGACAGGGCCCTAGGGCAGTACTTC. The chain joins TRBV2 to TRBJ2-7; 9 nucleotides align to TRBD1. This CDR3 has 13 residues. J lost 9 bases, V lost 8 bases, and 11 bases had no gene match. Germline V lookup: CDR1 SNHLY, CDR2 FYNNEI.

This chain connects TRBV4-1 to TRBJ2-5; 7 nucleotides match TRBD2. Germline V gene lookup returns CDR1 MGHRA and CDR2 YSYEKL. J lost 2 bases, V lost 6 bases, and 9 bases had no gene match. This CDR3 comprises 15 residues. CDR3 residues: CASRPEPGGQETQYF. The CDR3, as DNA: TGCGCCAGCAGGCCCGAGCCGGGAGGACAAGAGACCCAGTACTTC.

The rearrangement links TRBV6-4 to TRBJ1-6; no firm D call. V was pared by 8 bases and J by 4 bases, with 9 bases between. This CDR3 contains 13 residues. CDR1 and CDR2 (germline): MRHNA, SNTAGT. Here the CDR3 DNA reads TGTGCCAGCGCGGCCCGTTATAATTCACCCCTCCACTTT. It codes for CASAARYNSPLHF.

The chain is built from TRBV29-1 and TRBJ2-2; 9 nucleotides match TRBD2. This CDR3 region has 13 residues. V was pared by 6 bases and J by 5 bases, with 4 bases of the junction left unmatched. Germline lookup yields CDR1 SQVTM and CDR2 ANQGSEA. CDR3 protein: CSVTSGGTGELFF. The CDR3 nucleotides read TGCAGCGTAACGAGCGGGGGGACCGGGGAGCTGTTTTTT.

The chain couples TRBV7-6 to TRBJ2-1; 7 nucleotides align to TRBD1. This CDR3 comprises 14 residues. After removal of 4 bases from V and 0 bases from J, the junction contained 0 bases not matched to a gene. Germline values: CDR1 SGHVS, CDR2 FNYEAQ. The CDR3 coding sequence is TGTGCCAGCAGCTCAGGGGGCTCCTACAATGAGCAGTTCTTC. The encoded protein is CASSSGGSYNEQFF.

This clone was detected only once. The chain is built from TRBV27 and TRBJ2-7; the D is unclear. CDR1 and CDR2 (germline): MNHEY, SMNVEV (reference sequence). The CDR3 totals 13 residues. Trimming took off 3 bases at V and 2 bases at J, with 8 bases between the two ends. The CDR3 protein is CASSFARTYEQYF. CDR3 nucleotide sequence: TGTGCCAGCAGTTTCGCGAGAACCTACGAGCAGTACTTC.

This clone was seen only once. This chain joins TRBV15 and TRBJ2-7, with 8 bases fitting TRBD2. Germline CDR1 is LNHNV and CDR2 is YYDKDF (reference sequence). CDR3 size: 14 residues. V shed 5 bases, J shed 2 bases, and the junction held 5 bases outside the gene matches. The CDR3 sequence: CATSPGGPAYEQYF. In DNA form, the CDR3 reads TGTGCCACCAGCCCGGGGGGGCCGGCCTACGAGCAGTACTTC.

The chain carries TRBV7-3 and TRBJ2-6, with 11 bases lining up with TRBD1. The germline gives CDR1 SGHTA, CDR2 FQGTGA. This CDR3 is built from 17 residues. V gave up 4 bases and J gave up 2 bases; unmatched junction bases: 4. CDR3 coding DNA: TGTGCCAGCAGCTGGACAGGGGGCGTAACTGGGGCCAACGTCCTGACTTTC. Its protein product is CASSWTGGVTGANVLTF.

This chain connects TRBV19 to TRBJ1-1; D is unresolved. V dropped 3 bases and J dropped 1 base, with 12 bases sitting between them. CDR1 is LNHDA, CDR2 SQIVND, per germline (reference sequence). This CDR3 is 15 amino acids long. This chain's CDR3 is CASSITGVENTEAFF. In nucleotides, the CDR3 is TGTGCCAGTAGTATCACCGGGGTAGAGAACACTGAAGCTTTCTTT.

The rearrangement joins TRBV5-1 to TRBJ1-1, with TRBD1 identical over 7 bases. Germline lookup yields CDR1 SGHRS and CDR2 YFSETQ. The V and J ends lost 4 bases and 0 bases, in that order; junction bases with no gene match: 3. The CDR3 consists of 14 residues. The CDR3 nucleotides read TGCGCCAGCAGCGCGGACAGGATGAACACTGAAGCTTTCTTT. Translating gives CASSADRMNTEAFF.

This sequence joins TRBV5-1 and TRBJ1-5; 7 positions match TRBD1. CDR3 length: 14 amino acids. Germline V gives CDR1 SGHRS, CDR2 YFSETQ. The V gene end was trimmed by 4 bases and the J gene end by 8 bases; junction bases not matched to a gene: 9. CDR3 region: CASSRDRGGEPQHF. The CDR3 nucleotides read TGCGCCAGCAGCCGGGACAGAGGAGGGGAGCCCCAGCATTTT.

The rearrangement links TRBV14 to TRBJ2-7; D may be TRBD1 (6 bases). The germline gives CDR1 SGHDN, CDR2 FVKESK. This CDR3 contains 15 residues. Trimming shortened V by 0 bases and J by 2 bases, and 11 bases separated the two germline ends. In DNA, the CDR3 is TGTGCCAGCAGCCAAGATCCAGGGGACCCCTACGAGCAGTACTTC. It codes for CASSQDPGDPYEQYF.

The V call is TRBV19, the J call TRBJ1-2; 11 nucleotides match TRBD1. Germline CDR1 LNHDA, CDR2 SQIVND (reference sequence). After removal of 3 bases from V and 8 bases from J, the junction contained 5 bases not matched to a gene. This CDR3 contains 14 residues. The CDR3 reads CASSMDRGRGGYTF. Written as DNA, the CDR3 is TGTGCCAGTAGTATGGACAGGGGGCGCGGAGGCTACACCTTC.

This sequence joins TRBV9 and TRBJ1-2; 10 bases agree with TRBD1. Germline V lookup: CDR1 SGDLS, CDR2 YYNGEE. This CDR3 is built from 16 residues. J was trimmed by 6 bases and V by 4 bases; bases with no gene match: 12. This chain's CDR3 is CASSRTGGPNEDGYTF. The CDR3 DNA is TGTGCCAGCAGCAGGACAGGGGGTCCTAATGAGGATGGCTACACCTTC.

This clone was found a few times. The CDR3 loop reads CASGPRVAEAFF. The CDR3 DNA is TGTGCTAGTGGCCCCAGGGTCGCTGAAGCTTTCTTT. This rearrangement joins TRBV12-5 to TRBJ1-1; possible D gene TRBD1, 5 bases. The V gene lost 6 bases and the J gene lost 6 bases, with 11 bases spanning the gap. Germline V lookup: CDR1 LGHNT, CDR2 FRNRAP. CDR3 length: 12 amino acids.

The chain joins TRBV6-5 to TRBJ2-6; D gene ambiguous. Per germline, CDR1 MNHEY and CDR2 SVGAGI. The CDR3 totals 15 residues. The V gene lost 5 bases and the J gene lost 1 base, with 9 bases spanning the gap. CDR3: CASSHTASGANVLTF. DNA for the CDR3: TGTGCCAGCAGTCATACAGCTTCTGGGGCCAACGTCCTGACTTTC.

The gene calls are TRBV19 and TRBJ2-1; 7 bases line up with TRBD2. The CDR3 consists of 19 residues. V gave up 5 bases and J gave up 0 bases; unmatched junction bases: 16. The germline gives CDR1 LNHDA, CDR2 SQIVND (reference sequence). CDR3 sequence: CASSELALESTSSYNEQFF. As DNA, the CDR3 is TGTGCCAGTAGTGAACTAGCGTTAGAGTCAACTAGCTCCTACAATGAGCAGTTCTTC.

This clone appeared a single time. This chain connects TRBV7-9 to TRBJ2-3, with D maybe TRBD1 (5 bases). Between the trimmed V and J ends, which lost 11 bases and 5 bases, there was a span of 8 bases. Per germline, CDR1 SEHNR and CDR2 FQNEAQ (reference sequence). The CDR3 spans 10 residues. DNA for the CDR3: TGTGCCTCTAGGGGAGATACGCAGTATTTT. This translates into CASRGDTQYF.

V usage is TRBV14 and J usage is TRBJ2-3; no definite D call. This CDR3 is 13 amino acids long. Germline V gene lookup returns CDR1 SGHDN and CDR2 FVKESK. Trimming removed 4 bases at V and 2 bases at J, with 7 bases between. CDR3 sequence (DNA): TGTGCCAGCAGCCTTTACAACACAGATACGCAGTATTTT. This sequence encodes CASSLYNTDTQYF. Filled out from reference TRBV14 and TRBJ2-3, the complete variable domain reads EAGVTQFPSHSVIEKGQTVTLRCDPISGHDNLYWYRRVMGKEIKFLLHFVKESKQDESGMPNNRFLAERTGGTYSTLKVQPAELEDSGVYFCASSLYNTDTQYFGPGTRLTVL.

This clone occurred a few times. This rearrangement joins TRBV30 to TRBJ1-4, with a tentative D call TRBD1 (5 bases). Trimming took 2 bases from V and 3 from J, leaving 13 bases between them. Germline assignment: CDR1 GTSNPN and CDR2 SVGIG (reference sequence). The CDR3 runs to 15 residues. The CDR3 DNA sequence: TGTGCCTGGAGTCGATTTTCGGGGGCTAATGAAAAACTGTTTTTT. Translation gives CAWSRFSGANEKLFF.

The genes are TRBV6-1 and TRBJ2-7; D call uncertain. Germline values: CDR1 MNHNS, CDR2 SASEGT. The CDR3 is made up of 13 amino acids. V was cut by 7 bases and J by 1 base, with 11 bases left in between. CDR3 region: CASTVVGSYEQYF. The CDR3 DNA reads as TGTGCCAGCACGGTTGTCGGTTCCTACGAGCAGTACTTC.

The chain recombines TRBV11-2 with TRBJ1-5; D is ambiguous. The V end was cut by 5 bases, the J end by 3 bases, with 11 bases between. Looked up from germline, CDR1 is SGHAT and CDR2 is FQNNGV. CDR3 length: 14 residues. The CDR3 bases are TGTGCCAGCAGCAAGAGGAGTAACAATCAGCCCCAGCATTTT. Its translation: CASSKRSNNQPQHF.

This clone was observed a single time. The chain recombines TRBV9 with TRBJ1-2; TRBD1 is a possible D gene (5 bases). Germline assignment: CDR1 SGDLS and CDR2 YYNGEE. V lost 4 bases and J lost 1, with 8 bases in between. The CDR3 sequence is 13 residues long. The CDR3 reads CASSRDSNYGYTF. The DNA for the CDR3 is TGTGCCAGCAGCCGTGACAGTAACTATGGCTACACCTTC.

The gene calls are TRBV6-6 and TRBJ1-2; D is uncertain. CDR3 size: 12 residues. V lost 6 bases and J 7 bases, leaving 12 bases between the germline ends. CDR1 and CDR2 from the germline V gene are MNHNY and SVGAGI (reference sequence). The DNA of the CDR3 is TGTGCCAGCAGCCTCCGCCCGGGTGGCTACACCTTC. Encoded protein: CASSLRPGGYTF.